The source of this TCR beta chain is a study of blood T cell repertoires in COVID-19. Across the whole study: T cells, B-cell-depleted T cells, or PBMCs supplied cDNA or gDNA.

As originally analysed: It was from reference gene primer amplification that nucleated cell counts were estimated. Repertoires were generated with immunoSEQ multiplex PCR, while TCRdb's copy carries only in-frame clones and drops some. The D gene and trimming were derived from the DNA, and the V and J assignments and clone size from that table. The profile shows roughly 100,000 clones, 75% to 90% of them singletons. The clonotype originates from a woman of 80 years or more with acute or convalescent COVID-19. The sample taken for sequencing was peripheral blood.

The CDR3 protein is CASSLQGLSGYTF. The CDR3 coding sequence is TGTGCCAGTAGTTTGCAGGGCCTAAGCGGCTACACCTTC. The V gene is TRBV19, the J gene TRBJ1-2; possibly TRBD1 for D (5 bases). CDR3 length equals 13 residues. Germline V gene sequence: CDR1 LNHDA, CDR2 SQIVND (reference sequence). V lost 5 bases and J 8 bases, leaving 15 bases between the germline ends.